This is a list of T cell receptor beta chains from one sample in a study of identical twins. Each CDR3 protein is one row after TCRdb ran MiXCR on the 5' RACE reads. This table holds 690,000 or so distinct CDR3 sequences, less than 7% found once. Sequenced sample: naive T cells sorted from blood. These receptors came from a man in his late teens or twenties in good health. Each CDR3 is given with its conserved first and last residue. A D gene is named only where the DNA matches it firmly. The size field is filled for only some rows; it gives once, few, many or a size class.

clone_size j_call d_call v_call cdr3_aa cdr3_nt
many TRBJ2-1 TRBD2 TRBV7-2 CASSLAVGLAGGQQFF TGTGCCAGCAGCTTAGCAGTCGGACTAGCGGGAGGGCAGCAGTTCTTC
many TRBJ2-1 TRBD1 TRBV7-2 CASRPPGQKYNEQFF TGTGCCAGCAGACCCCCGGGACAGAAATACAATGAGCAGTTCTTC
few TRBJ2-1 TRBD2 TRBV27 CASSPRTSGTYEQFF TGTGCCAGCAGTCCCCGGACTAGCGGGACCTATGAGCAGTTCTTC
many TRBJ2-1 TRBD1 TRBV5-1 CASSYTGTGILEQFF TGCGCCAGCAGCTACACCGGGACAGGGATCCTGGAGCAGTTCTTC
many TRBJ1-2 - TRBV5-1 CASRQEGTGVYGYTF TGCGCCAGTCGACAGGAGGGGACGGGGGTCTATGGCTACACCTTC
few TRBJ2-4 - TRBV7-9 CASSPNEGTAQYF TGTGCCAGCAGCCCAAATGAGGGGACGGCTCAGTACTTC
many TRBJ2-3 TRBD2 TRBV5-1 CASSFNGPSGRTDTQYF TGCGCCAGCAGCTTTAATGGACCTAGCGGTCGGACCGATACGCAGTATTTT
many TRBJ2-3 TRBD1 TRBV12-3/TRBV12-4 CASSHTGVTDTQYF TGTGCCAGCAGCCACACAGGGGTCACAGATACGCAGTATTTT
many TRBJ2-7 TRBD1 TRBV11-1 CASSPGTGRSSYEQYF TGTGCCAGCAGCCCAGGGACAGGGAGGAGTTCCTACGAGCAGTACTTC
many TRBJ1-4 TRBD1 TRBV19 CASRPTGRNEKLFF TGTGCCAGTAGACCGACAGGGCGGAATGAAAAACTGTTTTTT
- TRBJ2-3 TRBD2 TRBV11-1 CASSPRGALAGGPVSTDTQYF TGTGCCAGCAGCCCCCGGGGGGCGCTAGCGGGAGGGCCGGTTAGCACAGATACGCAGTATTTT
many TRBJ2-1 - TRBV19 CASSKPYYNEQFF TGTGCCAGTAGTAAACCATACTACAATGAGCAGTTCTTC
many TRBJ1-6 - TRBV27 CASSLLGRVNSPLHF TGTGCCAGCAGTTTACTGGGCAGGGTTAATTCACCCCTCCACTTT
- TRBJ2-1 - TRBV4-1 CASSPADWRSYNEQFF TGCGCCAGCAGCCCCGCCGACTGGCGCTCCTACAATGAGCAGTTCTTC
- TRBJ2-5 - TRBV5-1 CASSLDPGRPQETQYF TGCGCCAGCAGCTTGGATCCCGGGAGACCCCAAGAGACCCAGTACTTC
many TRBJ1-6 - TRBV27 CASHGGQKNSPLHF TGTGCCAGCCACGGGGGGCAGAAGAATTCACCCCTCCACTTT
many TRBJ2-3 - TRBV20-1 CSAREVIGTDTQYF TGCAGTGCTAGGGAGGTAATTGGCACAGATACGCAGTATTTT
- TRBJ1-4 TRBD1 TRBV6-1 CANRQGLIEYEKLFF TGTGCCAACAGACAGGGGTTGATCGAGTACGAAAAACTGTTTTTT
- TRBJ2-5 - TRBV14 CASSQEEKAQTQYF TGTGCCAGCAGCCAAGAAGAGAAAGCGCAGACCCAGTACTTC
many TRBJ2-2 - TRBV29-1 CSALPGRMGELFF TGCAGCGCTCTCCCCGGGAGAATGGGGGAGCTGTTTTTT
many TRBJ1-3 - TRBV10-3 CAIRSDVPNTIYF TGTGCCATCAGGTCGGACGTTCCAAACACCATATATTTT
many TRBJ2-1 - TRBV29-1 CSVEGQTGHNEQFF TGCAGCGTTGAAGGGCAAACCGGCCACAATGAGCAGTTCTTC
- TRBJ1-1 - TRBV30 CAWAGSRSNTEAFF TGTGCCTGGGCGGGGAGCAGGTCAAACACTGAAGCTTTCTTT
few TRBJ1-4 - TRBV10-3 CAISESTNGTYEKLFF TGTGCCATCAGTGAGTCGACGAACGGTACATATGAAAAACTGTTTTTT
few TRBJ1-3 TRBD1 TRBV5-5 CASSLPGQVSGNTIYF TGTGCCAGCAGCTTGCCGGGACAGGTCTCTGGAAACACCATATATTTT
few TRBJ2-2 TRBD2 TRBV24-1 CATGTSLPTKNTGELFF TGTGCCACTGGGACTAGCCTCCCTACCAAGAACACCGGGGAGCTGTTTTTT
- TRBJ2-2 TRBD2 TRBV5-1 CASSLGTSGIEGELFF TGCGCCAGCAGCCTTGGGACTAGCGGGATAGAAGGGGAGCTGTTTTTT
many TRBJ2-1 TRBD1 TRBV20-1 CSAERQGYYNEQFF TGCAGTGCGGAGAGACAGGGCTACTACAATGAGCAGTTCTTC
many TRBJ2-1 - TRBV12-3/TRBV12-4 CASRTTKNEQFF TGTGCCAGCAGGACTACGAAGAATGAGCAGTTCTTC
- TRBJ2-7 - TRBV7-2 CASSLGPRTEQYF TGTGCCAGCAGCTTGGGCCCCCGGACGGAGCAGTACTTC
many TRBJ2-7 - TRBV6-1 CASSADGAGEQYF TGTGCCAGCAGCGCCGACGGTGCTGGGGAGCAGTACTTC
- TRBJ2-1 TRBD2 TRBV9 CASSVRAGGSSYNEQFF TGTGCCAGCTCGGTTCGTGCGGGAGGGTCCAGCTACAATGAGCAGTTCTTC
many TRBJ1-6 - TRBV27 CASSFRVNNSPLHF TGTGCCAGCAGTTTTCGTGTGAATAATTCACCCCTCCACTTT
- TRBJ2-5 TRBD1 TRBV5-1 CASSQVWTGQETQYF TGCGCCAGCAGTCAGGTCTGGACAGGGCAAGAGACCCAGTACTTC
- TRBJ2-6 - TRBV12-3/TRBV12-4 CASSRAGSGANVLTF TGTGCCAGCAGCCGGGCAGGGTCTGGGGCCAACGTCCTGACTTTC
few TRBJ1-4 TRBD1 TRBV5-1 CASSRPGQGEKLFF TGCGCCAGCAGCCGACCGGGACAGGGGGAAAAACTGTTTTTT
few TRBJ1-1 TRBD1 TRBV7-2 CASSSQGQGNTEAFF TGTGCCAGCAGCTCCCAAGGACAGGGGAACACTGAAGCTTTCTTT
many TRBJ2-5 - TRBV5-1 CASSLGDTHQETQYF TGCGCCAGCAGCTTGGGGGACACCCACCAAGAGACCCAGTACTTC
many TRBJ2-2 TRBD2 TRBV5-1 CASTETSGRTGELFF TGCGCCAGCACCGAGACTAGCGGGAGAACCGGGGAGCTGTTTTTT
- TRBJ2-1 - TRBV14 CASSQAPTWGPYNEQFF TGTGCCAGCAGCCAAGCACCTACATGGGGGCCTTACAATGAGCAGTTCTTC
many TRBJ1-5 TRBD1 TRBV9 CASSRTGNNQPQHF TGTGCCAGCAGCAGGACAGGGAACAATCAGCCCCAGCATTTT
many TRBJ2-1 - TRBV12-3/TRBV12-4 CASTTGTGYNEQFF TGTGCCAGCACAACCGGGACTGGATACAATGAGCAGTTCTTC
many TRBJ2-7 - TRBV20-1 CSARARQSSYEQYF TGCAGTGCTAGAGCCCGGCAGTCCAGCTACGAGCAGTACTTC
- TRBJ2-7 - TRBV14 CASSHLKGRSSYEQYF TGTGCCAGCAGCCACTTAAAGGGGAGAAGCTCCTACGAGCAGTACTTC
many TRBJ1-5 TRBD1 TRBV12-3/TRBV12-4 CASTSGQGFNQPQHF TGTGCCAGCACCTCGGGACAGGGATTCAATCAGCCCCAGCATTTT
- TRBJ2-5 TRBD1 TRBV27 CASSPGTDTETQYF TGTGCCAGCAGTCCCGGGACAGATACAGAGACCCAGTACTTC
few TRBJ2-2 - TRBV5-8 CASSLAGTLPGAGELFF TGTGCCAGCAGCTTGGCAGGGACACTACCCGGGGCCGGGGAGCTGTTTTTT
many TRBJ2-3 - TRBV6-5 CASSYSGDGTDTQYF TGTGCCAGCAGTTACTCCGGGGACGGCACAGATACGCAGTATTTT